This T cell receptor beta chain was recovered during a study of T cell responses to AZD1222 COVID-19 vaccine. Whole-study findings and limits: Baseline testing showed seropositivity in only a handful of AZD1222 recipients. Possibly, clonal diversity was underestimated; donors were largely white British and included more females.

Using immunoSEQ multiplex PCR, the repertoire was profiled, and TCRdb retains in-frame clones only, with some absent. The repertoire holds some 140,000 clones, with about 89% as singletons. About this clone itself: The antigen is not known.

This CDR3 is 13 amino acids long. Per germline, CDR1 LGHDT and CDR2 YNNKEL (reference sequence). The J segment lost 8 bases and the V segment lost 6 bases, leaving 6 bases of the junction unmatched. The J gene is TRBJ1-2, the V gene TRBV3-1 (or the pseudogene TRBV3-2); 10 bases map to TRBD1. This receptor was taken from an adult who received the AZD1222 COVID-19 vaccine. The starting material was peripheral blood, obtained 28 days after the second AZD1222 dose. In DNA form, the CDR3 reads TGTGCCAGCAGTCTAGGACAGGGGGAGGGCTACACCTTC. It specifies CASSLGQGEGYTF.